The 10 T cell receptor beta chains listed next were all sequenced from one sample in a study of cytomegalovirus exposure and HLA in healthy donors. Primers for the PCR totalled 60 Vbeta and 13 Jbeta. This table comes from immunoSEQ multiplex PCR, and its TCRdb copy is limited to in-frame clones, with some not included. The sample shows hundreds of thousands of clones, about 74% of them seen only once. The specimen sequenced was PBMCs. Every receptor here comes from a man aged 35-49 years in good health and CMV-seronegative.

This clone was seen only a few times. In nucleotides, the CDR3 is TGTGCCAGCAGCTTAGCCAACGTCCTACCGGAGAGCACAGATACGCAGTATTTT. Translation: CASSLANVLPESTDTQYF. J is TRBJ2-3 and V is TRBV7-2; no firm D call. CDR3 length: 18 residues. V was pared by 0 bases and J by 0 bases, with 16 bases between. CDR1 and CDR2 from the germline V gene are SGHTA and FQGNSA.

The gene calls are TRBV5-4 and TRBJ1-2, with 9 bases identical to TRBD1. V gave up 4 bases and J gave up 4 bases; unmatched junction bases: 5. This CDR3 contains 14 residues. Germline assignment: CDR1 SGHNT and CDR2 YYREEE (reference sequence). This chain's CDR3 is CASSRQGGSYGYTF. The CDR3 bases are TGTGCCAGCAGCCGACAGGGGGGAAGCTATGGCTACACCTTC.

This chain connects TRBV7-2 to TRBJ1-5; maybe TRBD1 (5 bases). Germline V gene sequence: CDR1 SGHTA, CDR2 FQGNSA. Trimming stripped 5 bases from V and 4 bases from J, with 15 bases between. The length of the CDR3 is 15 residues. For the CDR3, the DNA is TGTGCCAGCAGCCAAGCGGGGACTCAAAATCAGCCCCAGCATTTT. Amino acids: CASSQAGTQNQPQHF.

The rearrangement uses TRBV7-2 and TRBJ2-1; perhaps TRBD1 as D (5 bases). Germline CDR1 and CDR2: SGHTA and FQGNSA. V lost 5 bases, J lost 6 bases, and 17 bases lay in between. This CDR3 has 15 amino acids. CDR3 sequence: CASSERSGALNEQFF. The CDR3 DNA follows: TGTGCCAGCAGCGAGAGGTCTGGGGCCCTCAATGAGCAGTTCTTC.

This clone was seen just once. J is TRBJ1-1 and V is TRBV5-1; a weak D match, TRBD1 (5 bases). The CDR3 spans 14 residues. The germline V gene encodes CDR1 SGHRS and CDR2 YFSETQ. V lost 4 bases and J 1 base, leaving 11 bases between the germline ends. In nucleotides, the CDR3 is TGCGCCAGCAGCCAGAGGGGAGGGAACACTGAAGCTTTCTTT. It codes for CASSQRGGNTEAFF.

The V gene is TRBV27, the J gene TRBJ2-4; D possibly corresponds to TRBD1 (5 bases). Germline V lookup: CDR1 MNHEY, CDR2 SMNVEV (reference sequence). This CDR3 is built from 15 residues. The V end was cut by 0 bases, the J end by 0 bases, with 6 bases between. CDR3 amino acids: CASSLSQGAKNIQYF. CDR3 sequence (DNA): TGTGCCAGCAGTTTATCGCAGGGAGCCAAAAACATTCAGTACTTC.

The CDR3 DNA is TGTGCCAGCAGAAAACAGGGGTTAAACTACGAGCAGTACTTC. Protein sequence: CASRKQGLNYEQYF. The chain has TRBV27 and TRBJ2-7; 7 bases agree with TRBD1. The ends lost 6 bases at V and 3 bases at J; junction bases unmatched: 8. This CDR3 contains 14 residues. Looked up from germline, CDR1 is MNHEY and CDR2 is SMNVEV (reference sequence).

The J gene is TRBJ2-1, the V gene TRBV6-6, with D tentatively TRBD2 (5 bases). Germline CDR1 reads MNHNY; CDR2 reads SVGAGI (reference sequence). CDR3 length: 15 amino acids. The V end lost 5 bases, the J end lost 0 bases, and 11 bases lay between the germline ends. The CDR3 DNA is TGTGCCAGCAGTCCTCAGCGGAGCTCCTACAATGAGCAGTTCTTC. Amino acids: CASSPQRSSYNEQFF.

V usage is TRBV19 and J usage is TRBJ1-1; D call uncertain. The CDR3 runs to 14 residues. Germline V gene lookup returns CDR1 LNHDA and CDR2 SQIVND (reference sequence). V lost 3 bases and J 1 base, leaving 9 bases between the germline ends. CDR3 in DNA: TGTGCCAGTAGTATGAGGGAGCCGAACACTGAAGCTTTCTTT. It encodes CASSMREPNTEAFF. Full variable domain (rest looked up from reference TRBV19 and TRBJ1-1): DGGITQSPKYLFRKEGQNVTLSCEQNLNHDAMYWYRQDPGQGLRLIYYSQIVNDFQKGDIAEGYSVSREKKESFPLTVTSAQKNPTAFYLCASSMREPNTEAFFGQGTRLTVV.

The rearrangement uses TRBV27 and TRBJ1-1; possible D gene TRBD1, 6 bases. V was clipped by 6 bases and J by 7 bases, with 24 bases between them. In germline, CDR1 is MNHEY, CDR2 SMNVEV (reference sequence). This CDR3 has 16 residues. The CDR3 nucleotides are TGTGCCAGCAGCCCTATCACCTATACGGAACAGGGTGAAGCTTTCTTT. Translated: CASSPITYTEQGEAFF.